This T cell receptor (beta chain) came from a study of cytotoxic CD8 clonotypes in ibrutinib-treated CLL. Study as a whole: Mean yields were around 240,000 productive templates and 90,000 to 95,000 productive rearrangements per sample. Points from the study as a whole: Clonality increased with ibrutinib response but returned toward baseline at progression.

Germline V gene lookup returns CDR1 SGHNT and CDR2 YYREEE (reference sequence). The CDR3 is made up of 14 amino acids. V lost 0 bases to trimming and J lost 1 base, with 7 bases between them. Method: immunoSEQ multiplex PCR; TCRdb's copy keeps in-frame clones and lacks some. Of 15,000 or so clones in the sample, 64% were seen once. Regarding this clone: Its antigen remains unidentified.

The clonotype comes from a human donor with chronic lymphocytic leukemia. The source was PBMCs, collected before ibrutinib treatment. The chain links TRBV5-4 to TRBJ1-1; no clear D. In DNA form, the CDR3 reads TGTGCCAGCAGCTTGGATCCGGGGAACACTGAAGCTTTCTTT. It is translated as CASSLDPGNTEAFF.